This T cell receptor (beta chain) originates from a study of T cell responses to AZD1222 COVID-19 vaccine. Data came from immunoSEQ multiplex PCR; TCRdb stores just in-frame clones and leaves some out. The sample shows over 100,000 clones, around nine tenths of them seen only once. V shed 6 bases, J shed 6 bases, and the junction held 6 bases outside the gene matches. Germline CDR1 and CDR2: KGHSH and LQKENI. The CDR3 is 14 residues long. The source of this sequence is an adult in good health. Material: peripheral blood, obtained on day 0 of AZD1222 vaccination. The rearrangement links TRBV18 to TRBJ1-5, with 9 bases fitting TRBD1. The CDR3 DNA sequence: TGTGCCAGCTCGCAACAGGGGGCAGCTCAGCCCCAGCATTTT. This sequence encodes CASSQQGAAQPQHF.